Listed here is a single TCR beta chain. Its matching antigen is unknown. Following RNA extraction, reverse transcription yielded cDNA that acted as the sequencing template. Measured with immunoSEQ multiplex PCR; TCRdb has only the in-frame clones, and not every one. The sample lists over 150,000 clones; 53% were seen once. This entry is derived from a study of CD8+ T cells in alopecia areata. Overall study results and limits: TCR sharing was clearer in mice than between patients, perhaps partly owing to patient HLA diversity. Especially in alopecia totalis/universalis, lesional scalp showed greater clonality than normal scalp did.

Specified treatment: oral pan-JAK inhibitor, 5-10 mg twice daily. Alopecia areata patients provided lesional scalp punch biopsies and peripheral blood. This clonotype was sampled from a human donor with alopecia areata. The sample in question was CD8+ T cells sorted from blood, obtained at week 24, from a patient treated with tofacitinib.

This CDR3 reads CASSERRTYEQYF. DNA of the CDR3: TGTGCCAGCAGTGAAAGGAGAACCTACGAGCAGTACTTC. This rearrangement joins TRBV2 to TRBJ2-7; no clear D. V dropped 2 bases and J dropped 2 bases, with 7 bases sitting between them. CDR1 SNHLY and CDR2 FYNNEI come from the germline V gene. The CDR3 loop spans 13 amino acids.